Below are 16 T cell receptor beta chains sequenced from a single sample in a study of T cell repertoires in cytomegalovirus infection. Each CDR3 protein gets one entry after TCRdb re-called the reads with MiXCR. The sample contains fewer than 550,000 distinct CDR3 sequences, approximately 10% of which appear only once. Sequences were obtained from PBMCs. All receptors come from a human donor in good health (CMV status not recorded). Some clones in this sample may be carry-over from other donors' samples.

This clonotype has only a few counts. This sequence joins TRBV20-1 and TRBJ2-4, with TRBD1 matching 10 bases. This CDR3 spans 13 amino acids. Losses at the gene ends were 1 base for V and 9 bases for J; bases not matched to a gene: 3. CDR1 is DFQATT, CDR2 SNEGSKA, per germline (reference sequence). CDR3 region: CSARGTGGGIQYF. The CDR3 DNA sequence: TGCAGTGCTAGAGGGACAGGGGGGGGCATTCAGTACTTC.

This clonotype was detected many times. The CDR3: CASSAGGLHYGYTF. The CDR3 region has the DNA TGTGCCAGCAGTGCTGGTGGGCTTCACTATGGCTACACCTTC. The V call is TRBV6-2 or TRBV6-3, the J call TRBJ1-2; the D is unclear. Per germline, CDR1 MNHEY and CDR2 SVGEGT. V was shortened by 5 bases and J by 3 bases, with 13 bases between the two germline ends. The CDR3 extends over 14 amino acids.

This clonotype was seen at least ten times. The chain recombines TRBV6-2 or TRBV6-3 with TRBJ1-5, with D perhaps TRBD1 (5 bases). V was clipped by 8 bases and J by 1 base, with 36 bases between them. Germline CDR1 is MNHEY and CDR2 is SVGEGT. This CDR3 comprises 22 residues. The CDR3 loop reads CASDYSSGGNGVWGGSNQPQHF. CDR3 DNA: TGTGCCAGCGATTACTCCAGTGGAGGGAACGGCGTGTGGGGGGGGAGCAATCAGCCCCAGCATTTT.

This clonotype showed up many times. The V call is TRBV29-1, the J call TRBJ2-1; D possibly corresponds to TRBD2 (6 bases). The CDR3 covers 13 residues. The germline V gene encodes CDR1 SQVTM and CDR2 ANQGSEA. Trimming left V 4 bases short and J 8 bases short, with 15 bases between. The CDR3 protein is CSVGGTLRDEQFF. CDR3 in DNA: TGCAGCGTTGGCGGGACTCTTCGGGATGAGCAGTTCTTC.

This clonotype occurred many times. The V gene is TRBV28, the J gene TRBJ1-2; TRBD1 might be the D (5 bases). This CDR3 is 14 amino acids long. Between the trimmed V and J ends, which lost 3 bases and 3 bases, there was a span of 11 bases. The germline V gene has CDR1 MDHEN and CDR2 SYDVKM. In DNA, the CDR3 is TGTGCCAGCAGTTTCGGTCGGGGGGACTATGGCTACACCTTC. Protein product: CASSFGRGDYGYTF.

This clonotype was observed at least ten times. The V and J genes are TRBV7-9 and TRBJ2-1; D may be TRBD1 or TRBD2 (6 bases each). The V gene's germline CDR1 is SEHNR and CDR2 FQNEAQ (reference sequence). V was cut by 5 bases and J by 3 bases, with 29 bases left in between. There are 20 residues in the CDR3. In DNA, the CDR3 is TGTGCCAGCAGCCGCCGTGACAGGCCTTACCGGGACTCCTACTACAATGAGCAGTTCTTC. It yields the protein CASSRRDRPYRDSYYNEQFF.

This clonotype was recorded at least ten times. The chain uses TRBV7-2 and TRBJ1-3; D is ambiguous. The V gene's germline CDR1 is SGHTA and CDR2 FQGNSA. The CDR3 length is 14 residues. V was cut by 5 bases and J by 0 bases, with 8 bases left in between. The CDR3 reads CASSGSASGNTIYF. The DNA of the CDR3 is TGTGCCAGCAGCGGGTCCGCCTCTGGAAACACCATATATTTT.

This clonotype occurred many times. Here the CDR3 DNA reads TGCGCCAGCAGCAACCCCTCCGGGACACCGTACTCACTAGCGGGAGGTCGGGATAGAGAGACCCAGTACTTC. Translation gives CASSNPSGTPYSLAGGRDRETQYF. The gene calls are TRBV5-1 and TRBJ2-5, with TRBD2 identical over 12 bases. V was pared by 4 bases and J by 4 bases, with 32 bases of the junction left unmatched. Germline CDR1 reads SGHRS; CDR2 reads YFSETQ. This CDR3 contains 24 residues.

V usage is TRBV19 and J usage is TRBJ1-2, with 8 bases lining up with TRBD1. CDR1 and CDR2 (germline): LNHDA, SQIVND (reference sequence). The length of the CDR3 is 13 residues. Trimming cost V 3 bases and J 9 bases; bases outside gene matches: 6. The CDR3 reads CASSILGTGSYTF. As DNA, the CDR3 is TGTGCCAGTAGTATCTTGGGGACAGGCAGCTACACCTTC.

The table lists this clonotype with many counts. This chain links TRBV7-2 with TRBJ2-2, with D unclear. With 6 bases removed from V and 6 bases from J, the gap between germline ends came to 14 bases. The V gene's germline CDR1 is SGHTA and CDR2 FQGNSA. This CDR3 has 14 residues. CDR3 protein: CASRTGSSAGELFF. Here the CDR3 DNA reads TGTGCCAGCAGAACCGGGTCCTCGGCCGGGGAGCTGTTTTTT.

This clonotype was seen many times. The V gene is TRBV27, the J gene TRBJ2-7; D not resolved. The CDR3 is 14 amino acids. The V gene's germline CDR1 is MNHEY and CDR2 SMNVEV (reference sequence). V was cut by 2 bases and J by 1 base, with 9 bases left in between. The CDR3 nucleotides read TGTGCCAGCAGTTTAAGCGATCTATCCTACGAGCAGTACTTC. Its translation is CASSLSDLSYEQYF.

The chain recombines TRBV19 with TRBJ1-6; 7 bases line up with TRBD1. V dropped 4 bases and J dropped 8; count of bases not matched to a gene: 17. This CDR3 is 18 amino acids long. Germline values: CDR1 LNHDA, CDR2 SQIVND (reference sequence). CDR3 loop: CASSTVSVRQGFYSPLHF. CDR3 coding DNA: TGTGCCAGTAGTACCGTGAGCGTGCGACAGGGATTTTATTCACCCCTCCACTTT.

This rearrangement joins TRBV18 to TRBJ2-7, with TRBD1 as a possible D gene (6 bases). This CDR3 has 12 residues. Germline lookup yields CDR1 KGHSH and CDR2 LQKENI. With 6 bases removed from V and 5 bases from J, the gap between germline ends came to 11 bases. This chain's CDR3 is CASSQGFDEQYF. The CDR3 DNA is TGTGCCAGCTCTCAGGGGTTCGACGAGCAGTACTTC.

The sample holds a few counts of this clonotype. This chain links TRBV6-5 with TRBJ2-2; D call uncertain. CDR1 MNHEY and CDR2 SVGAGI come from the germline V gene. This CDR3 spans 15 amino acids. The V end lost 0 bases, the J end lost 6 bases, and 11 bases lay between the germline ends. Written as DNA, the CDR3 is TGTGCCAGCAGTTACTCGATGGGGTCCTCCGGGGAGCTGTTTTTT. This sequence encodes CASSYSMGSSGELFF.

This clonotype was seen more than once but under ten times. The genes are TRBV6-5 and TRBJ2-1, with TRBD1 matching 7 bases. V shed 0 bases, J shed 13 bases, and the junction held 6 bases outside the gene matches. The CDR3 spans 13 residues. CDR1 is MNHEY, CDR2 SVGAGI, per germline. The DNA for the CDR3 is TGTGCCAGCAGTTACTCAGGGGGCTGGGGTCAGTTCTTC. This translates into CASSYSGGWGQFF.

This clonotype has just a few counts. CDR3 sequence reads: CASSQGNRLNTEAFF. The CDR3 bases are TGTGCCAGCAGCCAAGGGAACAGACTGAACACTGAAGCTTTCTTT. This sequence joins TRBV3-1 and TRBJ1-1; D is undetermined. The V end was cut by 1 base, the J end by 0 bases, with 9 bases between. Germline V gene lookup returns CDR1 LGHDT and CDR2 YNNKEL (reference sequence). This CDR3 comprises 15 residues.